Here is one T cell receptor beta chain with its context. Its antigen is currently unknown. The sample is drawn from a study of T-cell memory formation after mild COVID-19. CDR3 length: 16 residues. The V and J ends lost 1 base and 0 bases respectively, with 8 bases between them. Per germline, CDR1 SGHKS and CDR2 YYEKEE (reference sequence). 5'RACE, which relied on constant-segment primers, yielded TCR alpha and TCR beta cDNA libraries carrying sample barcodes and UMIs. Using its own MiXCR run on the 5' RACE reads, TCRdb lists one record per CDR3 protein. In the table there are fewer than 450,000 distinct CDR3 sequences, roughly 24% of which are singletons. Study results and limitations: Contracting clones from day 15 to 85 showed balanced CD4/CD8; later expanders favored CD4+. In pre-infection memory, a portion of responding clones appeared, which suggested that cross-reactive memory joined. Shrinking CD4+ clones were chiefly CM and EM; CD8+ ones were chiefly EMRA.

The TCR was taken from an adult woman who had mild COVID-19 (a few samples of this study predate the infection). Cell type and time point are not known. This sequence joins TRBV5-5 and TRBJ2-6, with D hard to call. Material: PBMCs or a T cell subset sorted from them (not recorded which). CDR3: CASSLIQNSGANVLTF. The CDR3 nucleotides are TGTGCCAGCAGCTTGATACAGAACTCTGGGGCCAACGTCCTGACTTTC. The variable domain in full, with the rest retrieved from reference TRBV5-5 and TRBJ2-6, is DAGVTQSPTHLIKTRGQQVTLRCSPISGHKSVSWYQQVLGQGPQFIFQYYEKEERGRGNFPDRFSARQFPNYSSELNVNALLLGDSALYLCASSLIQNSGANVLTFGAGSRLTVL.